The 23 T cell receptor beta chains below all came from one sample that was sequenced in a study of CD8 T cells in Susac syndrome. RNA was extracted with the RNeasy kit, and a quantity of roughly 0.5 to 1 ug was reverse transcribed using random hexamers. TCRdb re-called the immunoSEQ multiplex PCR reads through MiXCR, storing one row per CDR3 protein. This table holds 45,000 to 60,000 distinct CDR3 sequences, roughly 93% found once. The source material was CD8+ T cells from PBMCs. The receptor set was obtained from a human donor with multiple sclerosis.

The chain links TRBV29-1 to TRBJ2-4; possible D gene TRBD1, 5 bases. Trimming removed 6 bases from V and 0 bases from J, with 9 bases in between. There are 13 residues in the CDR3. Germline CDR1 is SQVTM and CDR2 is ANQGSEA. The chain's CDR3 is CSVVGVAKNIQYF. The DNA for the CDR3 is TGCAGCGTCGTAGGGGTAGCCAAAAACATTCAGTACTTC.

The genes are TRBV5-4 and TRBJ2-5; D gene unclear. CDR1 is SGHNT, CDR2 YYREEE, per germline (reference sequence). Trimming left V 0 bases short and J 1 base short, with 7 bases between. There are 14 residues in the CDR3. CDR3 nucleotide sequence: TGTGCCAGCAGCTTGGTGGGTGCCCAAGAGACCCAGTACTTC. Translating it yields CASSLVGAQETQYF. Combining the CDR3 with reference TRBV5-4 and TRBJ2-5 gives the whole variable domain ETGVTQSPTHLIKTRGQQVTLRCSSQSGHNTVSWYQQALGQGPQFIFQYYREEENGRGNFPPRFSGLQFPNYSSELNVNALELDDSALYLCASSLVGAQETQYFGPGTRLLVL.

The chain employs TRBV7-9 and TRBJ1-6; D is ambiguous. The V gene lost 7 bases and the J gene lost 5 bases, with 9 bases spanning the gap. This CDR3 spans 13 amino acids. Germline V lookup: CDR1 SEHNR, CDR2 FQNEAQ (reference sequence). The CDR3 region has the DNA TGTGCCAGCAACTTCGGGCATAATTCACCCCTCCACTTT. Its protein is CASNFGHNSPLHF.

The count of this clonotype is one. The rearrangement uses TRBV19 and TRBJ1-1, with D perhaps TRBD1 (5 bases). Germline CDR1 and CDR2: LNHDA and SQIVND (reference sequence). V lost 5 bases and J 0 bases, leaving 13 bases between the germline ends. CDR3 length equals 15 residues. CDR3 sequence: CASSPGQYMNTEAFF. The CDR3 region has the DNA TGTGCCAGTAGTCCCGGACAATACATGAACACTGAAGCTTTCTTT.

The count of this clonotype is one. This chain connects TRBV6-5 to TRBJ2-1; D unresolved. The CDR3 consists of 13 residues. CDR1 and CDR2 (germline): MNHEY, SVGAGI. Trimming removed 4 bases from V and 5 bases from J, with 9 bases in between. The CDR3 loop is CASSFGRNNEQFF. In DNA form, the CDR3 reads TGTGCCAGCAGTTTCGGACGAAACAATGAGCAGTTCTTC.

The chain combines TRBV27 with TRBJ2-1; 10 positions match TRBD1. Trimming removed 5 bases from V and 2 bases from J; junction bases left unmatched: 3. Germline CDR1 MNHEY, CDR2 SMNVEV (reference sequence). This CDR3 has 15 residues. DNA of the CDR3: TGTGCCAGCAGTGCCGGGACAGGGGCCTACAATGAGCAGTTCTTC. This gives the protein CASSAGTGAYNEQFF.

The genes are TRBV10-2 and TRBJ1-2; 8 bases fit TRBD1. Trimming cost V 0 bases and J 5 bases; bases outside gene matches: 5. This CDR3 comprises 15 residues. Germline V gene sequence: CDR1 WSHSY, CDR2 SAAADI. The CDR3 DNA follows: TGCGCCAGCAGTGAGTCAGGGCAGGGGGCATATGGCTACACCTTC. Protein sequence: CASSESGQGAYGYTF.

V is TRBV13 and J is TRBJ1-2, with 8 bases aligning to TRBD1. After removal of 0 bases from V and 6 bases from J, the junction contained 3 bases not matched to a gene. This CDR3 contains 14 residues. Germline V gene lookup returns CDR1 PRHDT and CDR2 FYEKMQ (reference sequence). The CDR3 sequence is CASSLGTGENGYTF. DNA for the CDR3: TGTGCCAGCAGCTTAGGGACAGGGGAGAATGGCTACACCTTC.

The chain recombines TRBV5-1 with TRBJ2-7, with D possibly matching TRBD1 (6 bases). This CDR3 comprises 16 residues. V was trimmed by 0 bases and J by 4 bases, leaving 17 bases between them. Per the germline V gene, CDR1 is SGHRS and CDR2 is YFSETQ. The CDR3: CASSLGFVAGDYEQYF. For the CDR3, the DNA is TGCGCCAGCAGCTTGGGTTTTGTAGCAGGGGATTACGAGCAGTACTTC. Based on the CDR3 plus reference TRBV5-1 and TRBJ2-7, the full variable domain is KAGVTQTPRYLIKTRGQQVTLSCSPISGHRSVSWYQQTPGQGLQFLFEYFSETQRNKGNFPGRFSGRQFSNSRSEMNVSTLELGDSALYLCASSLGFVAGDYEQYFGPGTRLTVT.

Here the CDR3 reads CSVEDLTGADEQYF. In DNA, the CDR3 is TGCAGCGTTGAAGACCTCACAGGGGCGGACGAGCAGTACTTC. The chain combines TRBV29-1 with TRBJ2-7; TRBD1 agrees at 7 bases. The CDR3 is 14 residues long. J gave up 5 bases and V 0 bases, and 7 bases lay outside the gene matches. Germline V gene data show CDR1 as SQVTM and CDR2 as ANQGSEA.

The chain combines TRBV4-3 with TRBJ1-2; weak D call: TRBD1 (5 bases). The CDR3 totals 20 residues. The germline V gene encodes CDR1 LGHNA and CDR2 YSLEER. Trimming cost V 1 base and J 2 bases, with 26 bases left between them. For the CDR3, the DNA is TGCGCCAGCAGCCAAGTGGTCTTCCCCGCCGGCAGGGCCTTGAACTATGGCTACACCTTC. This codes for CASSQVVFPAGRALNYGYTF.

The V and J genes are TRBV5-6 and TRBJ2-2; no clear D gene. There are 17 residues in the CDR3. Between the trimmed V and J ends, which lost 1 base and 0 bases, there was a span of 13 bases. Germline V CDR1 and CDR2: SGHDT, YYEEEE. CDR3 DNA: TGTGCCAGCAGCTTGTGGTTAGGCACCTCGAACACCGGGGAGCTGTTTTTT. Protein: CASSLWLGTSNTGELFF.

This clonotype was seen just once. The V and J genes are TRBV4-3 and TRBJ2-1, with no clear D. V lost 1 base to trimming and J lost 6 bases, with 7 bases between them. Germline CDR1 reads LGHNA; CDR2 reads YSLEER. The CDR3 extends over 13 amino acids. CDR3 bases: TGCGCCAGCAGCCAAGCTGGGATCAATGAGCAGTTCTTC. It specifies CASSQAGINEQFF.

This sequence joins TRBV29-1 and TRBJ2-5; 9 nucleotides match TRBD2. The CDR3 totals 17 residues. Losses at the gene ends were 7 bases for V and 4 bases for J; bases not matched to a gene: 19. CDR1 and CDR2 from the germline V gene are SQVTM and ANQGSEA. The CDR3 loop is CSAEGLAIPGVRETQYF. CDR3 DNA: TGCAGCGCTGAGGGACTAGCAATTCCCGGAGTCCGAGAGACCCAGTACTTC.

The V and J genes are TRBV27 and TRBJ2-1, with 7 bases identical to TRBD1. J lost 6 bases, V lost 6 bases, and 5 bases had no gene match. The V gene's germline CDR1 is MNHEY and CDR2 SMNVEV (reference sequence). This CDR3 has 13 residues. This CDR3 reads CASRGGAGNEQFF. CDR3 sequence (DNA): TGTGCCAGCAGAGGGGGCGCAGGCAATGAGCAGTTCTTC.

The chain has TRBV10-3 and TRBJ1-1; 11 nucleotides match TRBD1. The germline CDR1 and CDR2 sequences are ENHRY and SYGVKD. CDR3 length: 15 amino acids. The trim removed 9 bases at V and 3 bases at J, leaving 9 bases unmatched. CDR3 amino acids: CAILRTGGGYTEAFF. CDR3 coding DNA: TGTGCCATACTTCGGACAGGGGGCGGCTACACTGAAGCTTTCTTT.

The rearrangement uses TRBV11-2 and TRBJ2-7, with no clear D. V dropped 1 base and J dropped 6 bases, with 4 bases sitting between them. Germline V gene lookup returns CDR1 SGHAT and CDR2 FQNNGV. CDR3 length equals 11 residues. This CDR3 reads CASSLAPEQYF. The CDR3 nucleotides are TGTGCCAGCAGCTTAGCCCCCGAGCAGTACTTC.

The V and J genes are TRBV5-4 and TRBJ2-7, with 8 bases aligning to TRBD2. Germline V CDR1 and CDR2: SGHNT, YYREEE (reference sequence). Trimming cost V 1 base and J 4 bases; bases outside gene matches: 1. The CDR3 loop spans 13 amino acids. CDR3 in amino acids: CASSLTSGYEQYF. CDR3 nucleotide sequence: TGTGCCAGCAGCTTGACTAGCGGATACGAGCAGTACTTC.

The gene calls are TRBV28 and TRBJ1-4; D is ambiguous. This CDR3 is built from 13 residues. CDR1 and CDR2 from the germline V gene are MDHEN and SYDVKM. V gave up 4 bases and J gave up 5 bases, with 8 bases separating them. The CDR3 DNA follows: TGTGCCAGCAGTTGGGAGCCGAATGAAAAACTGTTTTTT. It codes for CASSWEPNEKLFF.

The V and J genes are TRBV12-3 or TRBV12-4 and TRBJ1-2, with unresolved D. The length of the CDR3 is 13 residues. V lost 2 bases and J lost 4, with 8 bases in between. The CDR3 here is CASSLRRIYGYTF. The CDR3, as DNA: TGTGCCAGCAGTTTACGGCGGATCTATGGCTACACCTTC.

The rearrangement uses TRBV11-2 and TRBJ2-1, with D possibly matching TRBD1 (6 bases). This CDR3 contains 15 residues. Germline values: CDR1 SGHAT, CDR2 FQNNGV. V was pared by 1 base and J by 4 bases, with 11 bases between. CDR3 in DNA: TGTGCCAGCAGCTTAGCCAGGGGCCCTTACAATGAGCAGTTCTTC. Its translation is CASSLARGPYNEQFF.

This sequence joins TRBV27 and TRBJ2-3, with TRBD1 identical over 7 bases. CDR1 MNHEY and CDR2 SMNVEV come from the germline V gene (reference sequence). The CDR3 spans 15 residues. V lost 6 bases to trimming and J lost 5 bases; unmatched junction nucleotides: 11. The CDR3 is CASRTFNRGKDTQYF. CDR3 sequence (DNA): TGTGCCAGCAGAACGTTCAACAGGGGAAAAGATACGCAGTATTTT.

J is TRBJ1-1 and V is TRBV5-1; perhaps TRBD1 as D (5 bases). Trimming pared 5 bases from V and 12 bases from J, leaving 17 bases between. The V gene's germline CDR1 is SGHRS and CDR2 YFSETQ. The CDR3 has 12 residues. CDR3 bases: TGCGCCAGCAGTTCCCCCGGGGGGTGGACTTTCTTT. This translates into CASSSPGGWTFF.